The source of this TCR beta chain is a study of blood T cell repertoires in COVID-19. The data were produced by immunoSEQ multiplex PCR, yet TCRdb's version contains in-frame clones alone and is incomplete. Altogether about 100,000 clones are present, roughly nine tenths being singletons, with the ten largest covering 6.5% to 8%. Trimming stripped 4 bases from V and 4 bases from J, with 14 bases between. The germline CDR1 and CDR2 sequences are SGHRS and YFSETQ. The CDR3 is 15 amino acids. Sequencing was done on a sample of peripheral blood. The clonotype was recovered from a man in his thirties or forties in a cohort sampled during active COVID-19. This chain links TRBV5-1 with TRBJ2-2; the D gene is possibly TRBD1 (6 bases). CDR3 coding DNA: TGCGCCAGCAGCGCCGGACAGAAGGGCACCGGGGAGCTGTTTTTT. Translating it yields CASSAGQKGTGELFF.